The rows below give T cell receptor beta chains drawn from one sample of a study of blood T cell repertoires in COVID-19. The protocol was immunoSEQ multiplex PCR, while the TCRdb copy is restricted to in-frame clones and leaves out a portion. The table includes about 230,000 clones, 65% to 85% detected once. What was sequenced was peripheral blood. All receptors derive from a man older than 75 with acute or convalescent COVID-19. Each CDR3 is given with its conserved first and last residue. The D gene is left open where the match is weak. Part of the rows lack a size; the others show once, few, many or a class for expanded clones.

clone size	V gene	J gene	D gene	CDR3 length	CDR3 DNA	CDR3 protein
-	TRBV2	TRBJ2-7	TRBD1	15	TGTGCCAGCAGGGTGACAGGGGAGATGACCTACGAGCAGTACTTC	CASRVTGEMTYEQYF
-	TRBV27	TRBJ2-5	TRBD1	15	TGTGCCAGCAGGGGACAGGGTACCCGGAAAGAGACCCAGTACTTC	CASRGQGTRKETQYF
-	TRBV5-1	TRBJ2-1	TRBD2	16	TGCGCCAGCAGCTTGGTAGGTAGCGGGCTATACAATGAGCAGTTCTTC	CASSLVGSGLYNEQFF
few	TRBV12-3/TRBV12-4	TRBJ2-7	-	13	TGTGCCACAACCCGGGACGCAGCGGGCGAGCAGTACTTC	CATTRDAAGEQYF
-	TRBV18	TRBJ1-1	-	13	TGTGCCAGCTCACCAGACAGATTCACTGAAGCTTTCTTT	CASSPDRFTEAFF
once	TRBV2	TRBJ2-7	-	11	TGTGCCAGCACTCGAGCTTACGAGCAGTACTTC	CASTRAYEQYF
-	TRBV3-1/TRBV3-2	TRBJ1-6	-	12	TGTGCCAGCAGCCAAAGCCTCGAGGAATTCCACTTT	CASSQSLEEFHF
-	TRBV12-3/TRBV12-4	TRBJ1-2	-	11	TGTGCCAGCAGCCCGGGGGATGGCTACACCTTC	CASSPGDGYTF
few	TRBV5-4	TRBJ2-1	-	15	TGTGCCAGCAGCTTGTCTAGCGCCACCTACAATGAGCAGTTCTTC	CASSLSSATYNEQFF
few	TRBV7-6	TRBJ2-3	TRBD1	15	TGTGCCAGCAGCTTAGGGACAGGAGTCACAGATACGCAGTATTTT	CASSLGTGVTDTQYF
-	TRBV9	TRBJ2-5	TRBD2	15	TGTGCCAGCAGCGTAGCTGGGACTAGCGGGGAGACCCAGTACTTC	CASSVAGTSGETQYF
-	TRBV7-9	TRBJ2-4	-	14	TGTGCCAGCAGCTTAGTTGGGAGTCTAAACATTCAGTACTTC	CASSLVGSLNIQYF
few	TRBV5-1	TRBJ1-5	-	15	TGCGCCAGCAGCTTGTTTCCGCCAGATAATCAGCCCCAGCATTTT	CASSLFPPDNQPQHF
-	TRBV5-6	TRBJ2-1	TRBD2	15	TGTGCCAGCAGCCCCTCGAGCGGGAGCTACAATGAGCAGTTCTTC	CASSPSSGSYNEQFF
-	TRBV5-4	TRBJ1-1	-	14	TGTGCCAGCAGCCCGGCGGCCTTCAACACTGAAGCTTTCTTT	CASSPAAFNTEAFF
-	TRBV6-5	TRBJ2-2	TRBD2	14	TGTGCCAGCCGACTAGCGGGGTCCACCGGGGAGCTGTTTTTT	CASRLAGSTGELFF
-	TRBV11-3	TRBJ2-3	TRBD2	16	TGTGCCAGCAGTTCCCCTAGCGGGGACTCCACAGATACGCAGTATTTT	CASSSPSGDSTDTQYF
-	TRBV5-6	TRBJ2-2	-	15	TGTGCCAGCAGCGTGGACGGAGCGAACACCGGGGAGCTGTTTTTT	CASSVDGANTGELFF
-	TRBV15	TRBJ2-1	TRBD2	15	TGTGCCACCAGCAGGCGGGAGTTGGCCTACAATGAGCAGTTCTTC	CATSRRELAYNEQFF
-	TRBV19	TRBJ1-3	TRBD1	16	TGTGCCAGTAGTTACTCGGACAGGGTGACTGGAAACACCATATATTTT	CASSYSDRVTGNTIYF
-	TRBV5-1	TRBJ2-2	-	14	TGCGCCAGCAGCTTGGAAGGTCGGGGTAGGGAGCTGTTTTTT	CASSLEGRGRELFF
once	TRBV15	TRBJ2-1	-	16	TGTGCCACCAGCAGAGATCTGGGGCGGGGATACAATGAGCAGTTCTTC	CATSRDLGRGYNEQFF
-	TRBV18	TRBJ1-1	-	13	TGTGCCAGCTCACAACAGGAGAACACTGAAGCTTTCTTT	CASSQQENTEAFF
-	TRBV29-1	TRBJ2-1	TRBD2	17	TGCAGCGTTGACAACCCTCGGACTAGCGGGGGCCGGGGTGAGCAGTTCTTC	CSVDNPRTSGGRGEQFF
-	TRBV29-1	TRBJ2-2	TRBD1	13	TGCAGCGGGAACAGGGGAGCGGCCGGGGAGCTGTTTTTT	CSGNRGAAGELFF
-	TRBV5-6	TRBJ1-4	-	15	TGTGCCAGCAGCTTCGGGGGAACCCGAGGGGAAAAACTGTTTTTT	CASSFGGTRGEKLFF
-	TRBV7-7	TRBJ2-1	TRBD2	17	TGTGCCAGCAGCCCTCCACGCGGGACTAGAAGATACAATGAGCAGTTCTTC	CASSPPRGTRRYNEQFF
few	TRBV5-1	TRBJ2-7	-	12	TGCGCCAGCAGCGAGGGGGCCTACGAGCAGTACTTC	CASSEGAYEQYF
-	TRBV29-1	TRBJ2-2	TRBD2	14	TGCAGCGCGGGACTAGCGGCGAACACCGGGGAGCTGTTTTTT	CSAGLAANTGELFF
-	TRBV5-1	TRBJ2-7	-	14	TGCGCCAGCAGCTCACAGGGGACTTGGCACGAGCAGTACTTC	CASSSQGTWHEQYF
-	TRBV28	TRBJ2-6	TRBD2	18	TGTGCCAGCAGTTTATTCCAGCGGGGTAGCTCTGGGGCCAACGTCCTGACTTTC	CASSLFQRGSSGANVLTF
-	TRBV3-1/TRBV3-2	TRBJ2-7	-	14	TGTGCCAGCAGCAACCCAGGGGCCTACTACGAGCAGTACTTC	CASSNPGAYYEQYF
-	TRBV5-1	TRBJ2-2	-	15	TGCGCCAGCAGCTTGGACGGAGGGGGCATCGGGGAGCTGTTTTTT	CASSLDGGGIGELFF
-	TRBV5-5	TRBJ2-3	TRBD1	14	TGTGCCAGCAGCGGAGACAGGGGCGCAGATACGCAGTATTTT	CASSGDRGADTQYF
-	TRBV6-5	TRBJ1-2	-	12	TGTGCCAGCAGTTCCAGGGTAAATGGCTACACCTTC	CASSSRVNGYTF
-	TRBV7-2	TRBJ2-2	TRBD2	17	TGTGCCAGCAGCTCTCTAGCGGGGGGGCCGAGCACCGGGGAGCTGTTTTTT	CASSSLAGGPSTGELFF
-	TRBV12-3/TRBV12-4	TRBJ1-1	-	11	TGTGCCAGCAGTCTCCGTACTGAAGCTTTCTTT	CASSLRTEAFF
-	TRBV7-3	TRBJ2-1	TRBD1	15	TGTGCCAGCAGCTCCGCGGGACAGGGATACGATGAGCAGTTCTTC	CASSSAGQGYDEQFF
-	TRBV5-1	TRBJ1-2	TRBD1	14	TGCGCCAGCAGCTTGGCCGGACAGGACTATGGCTACACCTTC	CASSLAGQDYGYTF
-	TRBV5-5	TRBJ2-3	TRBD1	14	TGTGCCAGCAGCTTGGCTACAGGGGGAGATACGCAGTATTTT	CASSLATGGDTQYF
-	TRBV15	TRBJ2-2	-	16	TGTGCCACCAGCAGAGATCGCAGGGTAGAAGCCGGGGAGCTGTTTTTT	CATSRDRRVEAGELFF
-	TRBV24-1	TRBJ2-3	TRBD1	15	TGTGCCACCAGTGAGGCGGGACAGGGGACAGATACGCAGTATTTT	CATSEAGQGTDTQYF
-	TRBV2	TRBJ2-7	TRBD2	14	TGTGCCAGCAGTGCTGGCGGGAGCTTTAACGAGCAGTACTTC	CASSAGGSFNEQYF
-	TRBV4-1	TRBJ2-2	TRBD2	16	TGCGCCAGCAGCCAACGGACTAGCGGGTGGACCGGGGAGCTGTTTTTT	CASSQRTSGWTGELFF
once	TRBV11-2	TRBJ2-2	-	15	TGTGCCAGCAGCTTATTGCTTGGCCACACCGGGGAGCTGTTTTTT	CASSLLLGHTGELFF
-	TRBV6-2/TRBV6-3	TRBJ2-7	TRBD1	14	TGTGCCAGCAGTTTGCTTGACAGGGGAGGCGAGCAGTACTTC	CASSLLDRGGEQYF
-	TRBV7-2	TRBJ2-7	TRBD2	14	TGTGCCAGCAGCCGGACTAGCGGGGGGTACGAGCAGTACTTC	CASSRTSGGYEQYF
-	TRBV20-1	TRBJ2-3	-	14	TGCAGTGCTAGTGGGGGGGGCCGCGCAGATACGCAGTATTTT	CSASGGGRADTQYF
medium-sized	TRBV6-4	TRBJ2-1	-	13	TGTGCCAGCAGTGACGGACAGCACAATGAGCAGTTCTTC	CASSDGQHNEQFF
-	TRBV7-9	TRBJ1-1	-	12	TGTGCCAGTGCGTCCGGGGTCACTGAAGCTTTCTTT	CASASGVTEAFF